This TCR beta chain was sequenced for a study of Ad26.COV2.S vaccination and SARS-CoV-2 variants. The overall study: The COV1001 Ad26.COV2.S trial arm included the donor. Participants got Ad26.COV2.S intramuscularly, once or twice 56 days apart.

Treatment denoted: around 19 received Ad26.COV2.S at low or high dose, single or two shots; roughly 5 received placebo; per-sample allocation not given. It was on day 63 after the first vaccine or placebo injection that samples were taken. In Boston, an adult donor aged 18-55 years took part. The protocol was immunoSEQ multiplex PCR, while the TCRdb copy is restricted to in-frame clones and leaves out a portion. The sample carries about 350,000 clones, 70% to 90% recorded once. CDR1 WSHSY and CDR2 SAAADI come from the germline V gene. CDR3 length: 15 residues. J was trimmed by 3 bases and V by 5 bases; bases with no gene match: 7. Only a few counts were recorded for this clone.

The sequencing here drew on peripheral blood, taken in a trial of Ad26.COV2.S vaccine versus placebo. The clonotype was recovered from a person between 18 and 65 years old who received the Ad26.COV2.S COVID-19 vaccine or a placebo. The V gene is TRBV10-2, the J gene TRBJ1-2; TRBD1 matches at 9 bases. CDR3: CASSPLQGADYGYTF. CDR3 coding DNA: TGCGCCAGCAGTCCTTTACAGGGGGCAGACTATGGCTACACCTTC.